The clone carrying this T cell receptor beta chain has more than one count but fewer than ten. This sample is part of a study of T cells in Graves' hyperthyroidism and ophthalmopathy. Researchers amplified the TCR beta CDR3 regions from RNA transcripts. A first-round RT-PCR of the TCR CDR3 used the HTBI primer set. TCRdb reprocessed the multiplex PCR reads with MiXCR, giving one entry per CDR3 protein. This sample carries 500,000 to 600,000 distinct CDR3 sequences, roughly 21% of them seen once, and the ten largest clones take around 50%. This clonotype was sampled from a man aged 35 to 55 with Graves' ophthalmopathy. The sequenced sample consisted of blood.

CDR3: CASSPLAPSSRAPGTEAFF. The CDR3 DNA follows: TGTGCCAGCTCACCACTCGCCCCCTCCAGCCGGGCTCCGGGAACTGAAGCTTTCTTT. The V and J genes are TRBV18 and TRBJ1-1; no clear D gene. With 1 base removed from V and 5 bases from J, the gap between germline ends came to 26 bases. The CDR3 consists of 19 residues. Germline-derived CDR1 and CDR2 are KGHSH and LQKENI. The whole variable domain, remainder taken from reference TRBV18 and TRBJ1-1, is NAGVMQNPRHLVRRRGQEARLRCSPMKGHSHVYWYRQLPEEGLKFMVYLQKENIIDESGMPKERFSAEFPKEGPSILRIQQVVRGDSAAYFCASSPLAPSSRAPGTEAFFGQGTRLTVV.